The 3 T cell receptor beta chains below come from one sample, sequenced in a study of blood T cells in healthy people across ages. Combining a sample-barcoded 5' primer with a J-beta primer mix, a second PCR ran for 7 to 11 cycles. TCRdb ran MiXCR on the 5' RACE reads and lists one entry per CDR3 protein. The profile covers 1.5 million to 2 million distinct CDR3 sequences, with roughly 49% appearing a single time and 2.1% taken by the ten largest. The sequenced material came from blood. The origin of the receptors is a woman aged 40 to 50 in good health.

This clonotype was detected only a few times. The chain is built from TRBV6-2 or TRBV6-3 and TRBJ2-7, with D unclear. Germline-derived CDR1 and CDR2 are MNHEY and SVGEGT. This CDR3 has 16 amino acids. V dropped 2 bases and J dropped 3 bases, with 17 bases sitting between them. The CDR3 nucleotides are TGTGCCAGCAGTTACGACCTACCGATCGACAACTACGAGCAGTACTTC. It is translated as CASSYDLPIDNYEQYF.

The CDR3 is CASSHGQGLQPQHF. The CDR3 DNA follows: TGTGCCAGCAGCCATGGACAGGGGTTACAGCCCCAGCATTTT. V and J are TRBV13 and TRBJ1-5, with 9 bases matching TRBD1. V was pared by 5 bases and J by 7 bases, with 6 bases of the junction left unmatched. The CDR3 is made up of 14 amino acids. Germline loops: CDR1 PRHDT, CDR2 FYEKMQ (reference sequence).

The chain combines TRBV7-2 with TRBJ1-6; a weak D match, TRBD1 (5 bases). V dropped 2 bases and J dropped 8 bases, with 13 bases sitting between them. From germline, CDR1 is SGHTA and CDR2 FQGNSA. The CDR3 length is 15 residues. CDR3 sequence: CASSLRGRGDSPLHF. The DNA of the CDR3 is TGTGCCAGCAGCTTAAGGGGCCGGGGTGATTCACCCCTCCACTTT.